The clone carrying this T cell receptor beta chain was observed once. This record belongs to a study of CD8 T cells in Susac syndrome. RNA, at roughly 0.45 to 1 ug, was reverse transcribed with random hexamers. One entry per CDR3 protein results from TCRdb running MiXCR on the immunoSEQ multiplex PCR reads. The data hold some 150,000 distinct CDR3 sequences, with approximately 95% observed a single time. Germline-derived CDR1 and CDR2 are LGHDT and YNNKEL (reference sequence). Trimming took off 4 bases at V and 4 bases at J, with 11 bases between the two ends. The CDR3 totals 13 residues. The sample was CD4+ T cells from PBMCs. The chain carries TRBV3-1 and TRBJ2-7; D is uncertain. This sequence originates from a human donor with Susac syndrome. CDR3 sequence (DNA): TGTGCCAGCAGCCCAATGGGTCGGTACGAGCAGTACTTC. It is translated as CASSPMGRYEQYF.